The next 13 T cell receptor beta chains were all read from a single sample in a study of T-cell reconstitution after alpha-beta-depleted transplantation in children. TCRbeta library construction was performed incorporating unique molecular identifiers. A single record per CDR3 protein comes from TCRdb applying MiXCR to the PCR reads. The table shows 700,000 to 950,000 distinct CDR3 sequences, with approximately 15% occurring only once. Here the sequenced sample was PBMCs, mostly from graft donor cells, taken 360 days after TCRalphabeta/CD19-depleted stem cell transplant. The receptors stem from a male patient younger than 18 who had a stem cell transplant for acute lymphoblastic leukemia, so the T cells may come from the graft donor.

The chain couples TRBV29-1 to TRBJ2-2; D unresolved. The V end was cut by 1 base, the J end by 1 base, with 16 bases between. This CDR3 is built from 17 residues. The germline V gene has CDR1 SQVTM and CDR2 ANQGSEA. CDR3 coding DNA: TGCAGCGTTGAAGGGGTATGGAGTAGCCGGAACACCGGGGAGCTGTTTTTT. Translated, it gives CSVEGVWSSRNTGELFF.

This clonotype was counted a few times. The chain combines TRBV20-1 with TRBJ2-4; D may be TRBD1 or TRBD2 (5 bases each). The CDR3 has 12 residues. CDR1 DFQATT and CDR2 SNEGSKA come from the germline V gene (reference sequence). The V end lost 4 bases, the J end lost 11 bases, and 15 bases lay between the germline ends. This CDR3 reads CSATQPGTLQYF. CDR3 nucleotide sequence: TGCAGTGCTACCCAACCCGGGACCCTTCAGTACTTC.

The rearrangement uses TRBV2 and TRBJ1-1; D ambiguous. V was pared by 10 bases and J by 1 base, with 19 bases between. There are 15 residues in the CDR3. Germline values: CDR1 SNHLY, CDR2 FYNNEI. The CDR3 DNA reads TGTGCCATACCCGGTTCCGCGACCTCGAACACTGAAGCTTTCTTT. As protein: CAIPGSATSNTEAFF. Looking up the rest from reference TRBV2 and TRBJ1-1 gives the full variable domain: EPEVTQTPSHQVTQMGQEVILRCVPISNHLYFYWYRQILGQKVEFLVSFYNNEISEKSEIFDDQFSVERPDGSNFTLKIRSTKLEDSAMYFCAIPGSATSNTEAFFGQGTRLTVV.

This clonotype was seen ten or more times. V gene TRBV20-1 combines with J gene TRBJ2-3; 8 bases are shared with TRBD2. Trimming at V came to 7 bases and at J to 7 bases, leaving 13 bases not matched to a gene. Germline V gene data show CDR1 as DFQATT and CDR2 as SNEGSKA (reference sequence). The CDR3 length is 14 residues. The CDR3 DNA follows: TGCAGTGGTAGGGGTGGACTAGCCTTTCATACGCAGTATTTT. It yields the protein CSGRGGLAFHTQYF.

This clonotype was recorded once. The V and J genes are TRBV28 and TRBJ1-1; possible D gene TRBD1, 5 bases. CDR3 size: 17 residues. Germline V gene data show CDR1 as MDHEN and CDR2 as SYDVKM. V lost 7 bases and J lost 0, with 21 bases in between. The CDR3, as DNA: TGTGCCAGCACCTTGACAGTCGGAAGCAGGATGAACACTGAAGCTTTCTTT. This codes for CASTLTVGSRMNTEAFF.

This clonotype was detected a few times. The CDR3 coding sequence is TGCGCCAGCAGCATCGGGGCCCCCTACGAGCAGTACTTC. Its translation: CASSIGAPYEQYF. The J gene is TRBJ2-7, the V gene TRBV4-1, with D tentatively TRBD1 or TRBD2 (5 bases each). The V end lost 5 bases, the J end lost 2 bases, and 10 bases lay between the germline ends. CDR3 length: 13 residues. Per germline, CDR1 MGHRA and CDR2 YSYEKL.

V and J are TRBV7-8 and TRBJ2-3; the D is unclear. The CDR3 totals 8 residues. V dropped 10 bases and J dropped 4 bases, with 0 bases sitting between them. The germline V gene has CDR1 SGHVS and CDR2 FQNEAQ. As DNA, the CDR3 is TGTGCCACAGATACGCAGTATTTT. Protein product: CATDTQYF. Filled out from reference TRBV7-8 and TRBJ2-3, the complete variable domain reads GAGVSQSPRYKVAKRGQDVALRCDPISGHVSLFWYQQALGQGPEFLTYFQNEAQLDKSGLPSDRFFAERPEGSVSTLKIQRTQQEDSAVYLCATDTQYFGPGTRLTVL.

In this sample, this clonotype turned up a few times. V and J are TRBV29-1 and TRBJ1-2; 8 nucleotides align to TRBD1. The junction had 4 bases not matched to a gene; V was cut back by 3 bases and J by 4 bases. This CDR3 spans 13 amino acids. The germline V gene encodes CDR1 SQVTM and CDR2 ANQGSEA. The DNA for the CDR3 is TGCAGCGTTGACGGGACAGGAATCTATGGCTACACCTTC. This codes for CSVDGTGIYGYTF.

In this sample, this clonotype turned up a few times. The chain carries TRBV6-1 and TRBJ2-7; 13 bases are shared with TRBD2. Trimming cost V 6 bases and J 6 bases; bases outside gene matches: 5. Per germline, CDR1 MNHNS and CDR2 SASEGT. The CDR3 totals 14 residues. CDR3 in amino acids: CASSSGTSGAEQYF. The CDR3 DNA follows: TGTGCCAGCAGCTCCGGGACTAGCGGGGCCGAGCAGTACTTC.

DNA for the CDR3: TGTGCCAGCAGTTCTACTTGGGGAGCCCGCCCGGATACGCAGTATTTT. Amino acid sequence: CASSSTWGARPDTQYF. The rearrangement links TRBV28 to TRBJ2-3, with D possibly being TRBD2 (5 bases). The germline gives CDR1 MDHEN, CDR2 SYDVKM. The CDR3 spans 16 residues. V lost 4 bases, J lost 6 bases, and 20 bases lay in between.

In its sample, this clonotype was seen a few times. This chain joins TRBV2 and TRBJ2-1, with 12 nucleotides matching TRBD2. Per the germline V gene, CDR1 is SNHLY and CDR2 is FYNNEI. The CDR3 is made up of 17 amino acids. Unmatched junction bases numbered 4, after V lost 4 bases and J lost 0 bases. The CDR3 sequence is CASSGTSGVYSYNEQFF. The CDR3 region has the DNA TGTGCCAGCAGTGGGACTAGCGGGGTATACTCCTACAATGAGCAGTTCTTC.

The CDR3 loop is CASSFSRDRITDTQYF. CDR3 nucleotides: TGCGCCAGCAGTTTTTCCCGGGACAGGATAACAGATACGCAGTATTTT. The V and J genes are TRBV5-1 and TRBJ2-3, with 8 bases that match TRBD1. The CDR3 covers 16 residues. Trimming took 5 bases from V and 3 from J; bases not matched to a gene: 11. Germline assignment: CDR1 SGHRS and CDR2 YFSETQ.

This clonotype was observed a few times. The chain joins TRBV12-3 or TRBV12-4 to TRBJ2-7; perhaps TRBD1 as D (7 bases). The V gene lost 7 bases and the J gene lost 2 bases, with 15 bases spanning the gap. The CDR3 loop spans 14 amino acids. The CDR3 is CASTRGTEAYEQYF. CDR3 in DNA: TGTGCCAGCACCCGCGGGACAGAGGCCTACGAGCAGTACTTC.